The 27 T cell receptor beta chains given below trace back to one sample, sequenced in a study of CD8 T cells in Susac syndrome. When the RNA was reverse transcribed, random hexamers were used with an input of about 0.45 to 1 ug. TCRdb re-called the immunoSEQ multiplex PCR reads with MiXCR, one entry per CDR3 protein. The sample has approximately 190,000 distinct CDR3 sequences; approximately 93% are singletons. The sample consisted of CD4+ T cells from PBMCs. Every receptor here comes from a human donor in good health.

The V gene is TRBV9, the J gene TRBJ2-2; perhaps TRBD1 as D (5 bases). Germline V CDR1 and CDR2: SGDLS, YYNGEE. The CDR3 length is 14 residues. Trimming left V 0 bases short and J 5 bases short, with 8 bases between. Here the CDR3 reads CASSVVGATGELFF. The CDR3 nucleotides are TGTGCCAGCAGCGTAGTAGGGGCGACCGGGGAGCTGTTTTTT.

The chain carries TRBV11-1 and TRBJ2-3, with TRBD2 identical over 7 bases. From germline, CDR1 is SGHAT and CDR2 FQDESV (reference sequence). V gave up 0 bases and J gave up 2 bases; unmatched junction bases: 2. The length of the CDR3 is 15 residues. This CDR3 reads CASSLAGGITDTQYF. The CDR3 DNA reads as TGTGCCAGCAGCTTAGCGGGGGGGATCACAGATACGCAGTATTTT.

V gene TRBV27 combines with J gene TRBJ2-1; D gene ambiguous. The CDR3 contains 14 residues. Germline V gives CDR1 MNHEY, CDR2 SMNVEV (reference sequence). V was cut by 2 bases and J by 4 bases, with 9 bases left in between. The CDR3 bases are TGTGCCAGCAGTTTAGGAGCGAATTACAATGAGCAGTTCTTC. Protein: CASSLGANYNEQFF.

The V and J genes are TRBV6-4 and TRBJ1-4, with 7 bases lining up with TRBD1. The CDR3 totals 15 residues. From germline, CDR1 is MRHNA and CDR2 SNTAGT. V trimming: 7 bases; J trimming: 4 bases; junction bases outside the gene matches: 9. The CDR3 coding sequence is TGTGCCAGCACCGGACAGGTTAGAAGTAATGAAAAACTGTTTTTT. Translating it yields CASTGQVRSNEKLFF.

The V and J genes are TRBV3-1 and TRBJ2-2; D uncertain. Trimming pared 4 bases from V and 7 bases from J, leaving 7 bases between. Germline V CDR1 and CDR2: LGHDT, YNNKEL (reference sequence). The CDR3 sequence is 12 residues long. The CDR3 reads CASSPWVGELFF. CDR3 nucleotide sequence: TGTGCCAGCAGCCCCTGGGTCGGGGAGCTGTTTTTT.

The J gene is TRBJ2-5, the V gene TRBV20-1; the match to TRBD2 covers 12 bases. J lost 5 bases, V lost 3 bases, and 1 base had no gene match. The CDR3 has 13 amino acids. Per germline, CDR1 DFQATT and CDR2 SNEGSKA (reference sequence). DNA for the CDR3: TGCAGTGCTAGGACTAGCGGGGGTGAGACCCAGTACTTC. It specifies CSARTSGGETQYF.

The chain links TRBV2 to TRBJ2-3; 9 nucleotides align to TRBD2. Germline lookup yields CDR1 SNHLY and CDR2 FYNNEI. This CDR3 has 14 amino acids. J gave up 6 bases and V 6 bases, and 7 bases lay outside the gene matches. The CDR3 region is CASRGRGGLDTQYF. The CDR3 bases are TGTGCCAGCAGGGGGCGGGGGGGCCTTGATACGCAGTATTTT.

The chain links TRBV7-6 to TRBJ2-3, with 8 positions matching TRBD2. V shed 1 base, J shed 5 bases, and the junction held 11 bases outside the gene matches. CDR1 is SGHVS, CDR2 FNYEAQ, per germline. The CDR3 runs to 17 residues. CDR3 sequence (DNA): TGTGCCAGCAGCTTAGGGGCGGCGGGGGGTCCGGGAGATACGCAGTATTTT. Translation gives CASSLGAAGGPGDTQYF.

V is TRBV19 and J is TRBJ1-1; TRBD1 matches 10 bases. CDR3 length equals 15 residues. Germline CDR1 LNHDA, CDR2 SQIVND (reference sequence). Trimming at V came to 3 bases and at J to 4 bases, leaving 5 bases not matched to a gene. The DNA for the CDR3 is TGTGCCAGTAGTATGAGGACAGGGGGGAGCACTGAAGCTTTCTTT. Its translation: CASSMRTGGSTEAFF.

V usage is TRBV9 and J usage is TRBJ1-6, with D perhaps TRBD1 (5 bases). Trimming shortened V by 2 bases and J by 12 bases, and 18 bases separated the two germline ends. Per the germline V gene, CDR1 is SGDLS and CDR2 is YYNGEE. The CDR3 sequence is 15 residues long. The CDR3 here is CASSVGREALGPLHF. CDR3 coding DNA: TGTGCCAGCAGCGTGGGCAGGGAGGCCCTAGGACCCCTCCACTTT.

A few counts support this clonotype. This chain connects TRBV6-6 to TRBJ1-5, with TRBD1 as a possible D gene (5 bases). V was trimmed by 2 bases and J by 4 bases, leaving 12 bases between them. CDR1 and CDR2 from the germline V gene are MNHNY and SVGAGI (reference sequence). The CDR3 has 15 amino acids. CDR3 nucleotides: TGTGCCAGCAGTTACCGGGGCGTCCCAAATCAGCCCCAGCATTTT. Residues: CASSYRGVPNQPQHF.

This chain links TRBV29-1 with TRBJ2-1; weak D call: TRBD1 (5 bases). Germline lookup yields CDR1 SQVTM and CDR2 ANQGSEA. V lost 4 bases, J lost 5 bases, and 12 bases lay in between. The CDR3 has 13 residues. CDR3 sequence reads: CSVVGRLNNEQFF. CDR3 bases: TGCAGCGTTGTGGGGCGGCTTAACAATGAGCAGTTCTTC.

V is TRBV9 and J is TRBJ2-5; D may be TRBD2 (6 bases). Germline lookup yields CDR1 SGDLS and CDR2 YYNGEE. CDR3 length: 14 residues. The V end lost 0 bases, the J end lost 4 bases, and 10 bases lay between the germline ends. The CDR3 DNA reads as TGTGCCAGCAGCGTAGCTGGGGGGTCAGAGACCCAGTACTTC. Translation gives CASSVAGGSETQYF.

The chain combines TRBV7-9 with TRBJ2-4; 13 nucleotides align to TRBD2. CDR1 and CDR2 (germline): SEHNR, FQNEAQ (reference sequence). Losses at the gene ends were 4 bases for V and 4 bases for J; bases not matched to a gene: 4. This CDR3 contains 16 residues. CDR3 nucleotide sequence: TGTGCCAGCAGCTCAGGACTAGCGGGGGTTAAAAACATTCAGTACTTC. This codes for CASSSGLAGVKNIQYF.

This chain connects TRBV7-9 to TRBJ1-5, with 8 bases lining up with TRBD1. CDR3 length: 15 residues. CDR1 is SEHNR and CDR2 is FQNEAQ in the germline V gene (reference sequence). Trimming at V came to 1 base and at J to 4 bases, leaving 3 bases not matched to a gene. In DNA, the CDR3 is TGTGCCAGCAGCTTAGGACAGGGGCTAAATCAGCCCCAGCATTTT. This codes for CASSLGQGLNQPQHF.

This rearrangement joins TRBV29-1 to TRBJ1-5, with a tentative D call TRBD1 (6 bases). The CDR3 has 15 residues. V was pared by 7 bases and J by 0 bases, with 16 bases between. CDR1 SQVTM and CDR2 ANQGSEA come from the germline V gene. CDR3 nucleotide sequence: TGCAGCGCCTCGATGGGGGCTCATAGCAATCAGCCCCAGCATTTT. This translates into CSASMGAHSNQPQHF.

V is TRBV28 and J is TRBJ1-2, with TRBD1 matching over 7 bases. CDR1 is MDHEN and CDR2 is SYDVKM in the germline V gene. Losses at the gene ends were 6 bases for V and 6 bases for J; bases not matched to a gene: 13. The CDR3 length is 15 residues. The CDR3 sequence: CASSPLQGPSDGYTF. The DNA for the CDR3 is TGTGCCAGCAGCCCCCTACAGGGGCCATCAGATGGCTACACCTTC.

The chain couples TRBV5-1 to TRBJ2-5, with D possibly TRBD1 on 5 matching bases. Trimming took 4 bases from V and 5 from J, leaving 12 bases between them. This CDR3 has 13 amino acids. In germline, CDR1 is SGHRS, CDR2 YFSETQ. The CDR3 region has the DNA TGCGCCAGCAGCCCCCAGGGAAAGGAGACCCAGTACTTC. Its translation: CASSPQGKETQYF.

The chain joins TRBV20-1 to TRBJ2-3; a weak D match, TRBD2 (6 bases). V was clipped by 0 bases and J by 2 bases, with 12 bases between them. Germline V gene sequence: CDR1 DFQATT, CDR2 SNEGSKA (reference sequence). The CDR3 runs 15 residues. The CDR3 protein is CSARDVGGTTDTQYF. CDR3 nucleotides: TGCAGTGCTAGAGATGTAGGCGGGACCACAGATACGCAGTATTTT.

This clonotype was detected only a few times. The chain couples TRBV7-2 to TRBJ2-1, with 9 bases fitting TRBD1. The ends lost 5 bases at V and 4 bases at J; junction bases unmatched: 6. The CDR3 runs to 15 residues. In germline, CDR1 is SGHTA, CDR2 FQGNSA. The CDR3: CASSLGTGPYNEQFF. CDR3 nucleotides: TGTGCCAGCAGCCTCGGGACAGGGCCTTACAATGAGCAGTTCTTC.

This clonotype was detected only once. The J gene is TRBJ2-7, the V gene TRBV30; the D gene is possibly TRBD2 (6 bases). The V and J ends lost 3 bases and 6 bases respectively, with 12 bases between them. This CDR3 contains 12 residues. Germline V gene data show CDR1 as GTSNPN and CDR2 as SVGIG (reference sequence). The CDR3 region has the DNA TGTGCCTGGAGCGCCTCCGGGGGCGAGCAGTACTTC. It yields the protein CAWSASGGEQYF.

J is TRBJ2-7 and V is TRBV6-1; no clear D gene. Germline V CDR1 and CDR2: MNHNS, SASEGT. V lost 4 bases, J lost 6 bases, and 13 bases lay in between. The CDR3 spans 13 residues. CDR3 residues: CASSVLVGSEQYF. The CDR3 bases are TGTGCCAGCAGTGTACTGGTGGGCAGCGAGCAGTACTTC.

A few counts support this clonotype. This rearrangement joins TRBV7-2 to TRBJ1-2; D gene uncertain. Germline assignment: CDR1 SGHTA and CDR2 FQGNSA. The CDR3 sequence is 11 residues long. Trimming pared 5 bases from V and 6 bases from J, leaving 7 bases between. The CDR3 coding sequence is TGTGCCAGCAGCGCGCGCCATGGCTACACCTTC. Amino acid sequence: CASSARHGYTF.

This chain links TRBV4-1 with TRBJ2-1; the D gene is possibly TRBD2 (6 bases). This CDR3 is built from 16 residues. Germline V gene data show CDR1 as MGHRA and CDR2 as YSYEKL. The V end lost 1 base, the J end lost 2 bases, and 12 bases lay between the germline ends. The CDR3 sequence: CASSQVGGDPYNEQFF. For the CDR3, the DNA is TGCGCCAGCAGCCAAGTCGGGGGAGACCCCTACAATGAGCAGTTCTTC.

V gene TRBV7-8 combines with J gene TRBJ1-5; D ambiguous. Germline V gene lookup returns CDR1 SGHVS and CDR2 FQNEAQ. V lost 0 bases to trimming and J lost 4 bases, with 7 bases between them. The length of the CDR3 is 14 residues. The CDR3 DNA is TGTGCCAGCAGCTTAGCTCAGTGGAATCAGCCCCAGCATTTT. It is translated as CASSLAQWNQPQHF.

The gene calls are TRBV7-8 and TRBJ1-3; no clear D. The germline gives CDR1 SGHVS, CDR2 FQNEAQ. Trimming stripped 1 base from V and 4 bases from J, with 11 bases between. CDR3 size: 15 residues. The CDR3 region is CASSLGAGHGNTIYF. The CDR3 coding sequence is TGTGCCAGCAGCTTAGGGGCTGGGCACGGAAACACCATATATTTT.

The chain employs TRBV12-3 or TRBV12-4 and TRBJ1-5, with TRBD1 matching over 9 bases. This CDR3 contains 13 residues. V trimming: 7 bases; J trimming: 6 bases; junction bases outside the gene matches: 4. The CDR3 protein is CASTGQGFQPQHF. The CDR3 DNA sequence: TGTGCCAGCACCGGACAGGGGTTTCAGCCCCAGCATTTT.